Below, 6 T cell receptor beta chains from the same sample are listed, as sequenced in a study of blood T cell repertoires in COVID-19. TCRdb's copy holds only in-frame clones and misses some; the assay was immunoSEQ multiplex PCR. The sample records roughly 68,000 clones, about 81% being singletons. Sequenced sample: peripheral blood. All receptors come from a human donor in a cohort sampled during active COVID-19.

This clone was observed a single time. The chain links TRBV27 to TRBJ2-3; TRBD2 might be the D (7 bases). This CDR3 has 14 residues. Germline V CDR1 and CDR2: MNHEY, SMNVEV (reference sequence). Trimming cost V 6 bases and J 3 bases, with 13 bases left between them. The CDR3 DNA reads TGTGCCAGCAGATCTAGGGGGGGAACAGATACGCAGTATTTT. Protein product: CASRSRGGTDTQYF.

The V gene is TRBV5-1, the J gene TRBJ2-7; TRBD2 matches 8 bases. In germline, CDR1 is SGHRS, CDR2 YFSETQ. The CDR3 extends over 16 amino acids. V was clipped by 5 bases and J by 7 bases; unmatched bases: 17. CDR3 DNA sequence: TGCGCCAGCAGACCCGAGACTAGCGCCCCGGCAAGGGAGCAGTACTTC. Its translation is CASRPETSAPAREQYF.

The rearrangement uses TRBV5-6 and TRBJ1-6, with D unclear. Germline CDR1 and CDR2: SGHDT and YYEEEE. V was shortened by 7 bases and J by 0 bases, with 8 bases between the two germline ends. CDR3 length equals 14 residues. The DNA for the CDR3 is TGTGCCAGCTACCGGGGCTCCTATAATTCACCCCTCCACTTT. Translation: CASYRGSYNSPLHF. The variable domain in full, completed from reference TRBV5-6 and TRBJ1-6, reads DAGVTQSPTHLIKTRGQQVTLRCSPKSGHDTVSWYQQALGQGPQFIFQYYEEEERQRGNFPDRFSGHQFPNYSSELNVNALLLGDSALYLCASYRGSYNSPLHFGNGTRLTVT.

In the case of this clone: The sample has other DNA sequences that encode this CDR3 too. The chain has TRBV28 and TRBJ1-5; no firm D call. The CDR3 totals 14 residues. Trimming pared 8 bases from V and 2 bases from J, leaving 13 bases between. CDR1 MDHEN and CDR2 SYDVKM come from the germline V gene. CDR3 loop: CASRRVPGNQPQHF. The CDR3, as DNA: TGTGCCAGCCGCCGCGTTCCTGGCAATCAGCCCCAGCATTTT.

The chain uses TRBV3-1 (or the pseudogene TRBV3-2) and TRBJ1-4, with D maybe TRBD1 (6 bases). Between the trimmed V and J ends, which lost 3 bases and 4 bases, there was a span of 15 bases. Germline CDR1 LGHDT, CDR2 YNNKEL (reference sequence). The CDR3 runs to 16 residues. CDR3 in amino acids: CASSQPGQGVNEKLFF. In nucleotides, the CDR3 is TGTGCCAGCAGCCAGCCGGGACAAGGGGTTAATGAAAAACTGTTTTTT.

V and J are TRBV4-2 and TRBJ2-7; 8 positions match TRBD1. The germline gives CDR1 LGHNA, CDR2 YNFKEQ. J gave up 9 bases and V 0 bases, and 7 bases lay outside the gene matches. This CDR3 spans 14 amino acids. CDR3 coding DNA: TGTGCCAGCAGCCAAGAACGGCTCCAGGGGGCGCAGTACTTC. Its protein product is CASSQERLQGAQYF.